This T cell receptor (beta chain) was sequenced during a study of blood T cell repertoires in COVID-19. Study overall: Sources were T cells, B-cell-depleted T cells, or PBMCs; the material itself was cDNA or gDNA.

Symptom resolution, clearance, or two negative PCRs marked the recovered donors of Cohort 3. As concerns this clone: The identical CDR3 is also encoded by other nucleotide sequences in the sample.

After removal of 3 bases from V and 2 bases from J, the junction contained 2 bases not matched to a gene. CDR1 and CDR2 (germline): SGHRS, YFSETQ. The CDR3 runs 15 residues. Libraries were prepared by immunoSEQ multiplex PCR; TCRdb keeps only in-frame clonotypes and omits some of them. Here the sample spans approximately 480,000 clones, about nine tenths being singletons. The receptor was derived from a woman younger than 35 who had recovered from COVID-19. The V gene is TRBV5-1, the J gene TRBJ2-3, with 11 bases that match TRBD2. The sample taken for sequencing was PBMCs or T cells enriched from blood (not recorded which). CDR3 protein: CASSSSGGSTDTQYF. As DNA, the CDR3 is TGCGCCAGCAGCTCTAGCGGGGGGTCCACAGATACGCAGTATTTT. The full variable domain, in which reference TRBV5-1 and TRBJ2-3 provide the parts outside the CDR3, is KAGVTQTPRYLIKTRGQQVTLSCSPISGHRSVSWYQQTPGQGLQFLFEYFSETQRNKGNFPGRFSGRQFSNSRSEMNVSTLELGDSALYLCASSSSGGSTDTQYFGPGTRLTVL.